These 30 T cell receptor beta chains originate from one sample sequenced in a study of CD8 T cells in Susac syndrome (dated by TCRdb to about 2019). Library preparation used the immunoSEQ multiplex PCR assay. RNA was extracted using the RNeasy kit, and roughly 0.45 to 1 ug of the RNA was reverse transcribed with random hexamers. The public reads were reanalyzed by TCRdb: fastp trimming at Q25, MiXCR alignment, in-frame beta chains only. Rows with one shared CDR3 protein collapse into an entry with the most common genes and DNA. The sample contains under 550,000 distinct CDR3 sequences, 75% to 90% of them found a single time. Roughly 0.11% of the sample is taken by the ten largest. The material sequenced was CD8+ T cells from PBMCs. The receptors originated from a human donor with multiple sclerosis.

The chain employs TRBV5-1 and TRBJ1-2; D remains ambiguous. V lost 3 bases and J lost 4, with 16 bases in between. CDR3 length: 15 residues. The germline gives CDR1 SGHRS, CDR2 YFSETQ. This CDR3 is CASSWEPLHPYGYTF. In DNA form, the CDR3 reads TGCGCCAGCAGCTGGGAACCTTTACATCCCTATGGCTACACCTTC.

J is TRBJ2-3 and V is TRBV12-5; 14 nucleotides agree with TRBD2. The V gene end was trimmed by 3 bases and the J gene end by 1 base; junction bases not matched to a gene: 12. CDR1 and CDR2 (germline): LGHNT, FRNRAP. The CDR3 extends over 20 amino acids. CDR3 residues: CASGFSIPGLAGVGTDTQYF. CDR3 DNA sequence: TGTGCTAGTGGTTTCTCCATTCCGGGACTAGCGGGAGTTGGCACAGATACGCAGTATTTT.

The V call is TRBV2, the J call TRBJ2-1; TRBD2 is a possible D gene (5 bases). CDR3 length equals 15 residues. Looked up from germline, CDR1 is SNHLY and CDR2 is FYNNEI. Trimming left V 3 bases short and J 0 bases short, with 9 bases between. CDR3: CASSDPGSSYNEQFF. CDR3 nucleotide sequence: TGTGCCAGCAGTGATCCGGGGAGCTCCTACAATGAGCAGTTCTTC.

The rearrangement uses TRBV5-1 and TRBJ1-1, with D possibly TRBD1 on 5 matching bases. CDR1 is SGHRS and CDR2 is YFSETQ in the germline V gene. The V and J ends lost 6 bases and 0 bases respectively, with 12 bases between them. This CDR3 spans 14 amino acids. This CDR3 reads CASMGGVMNTEAFF. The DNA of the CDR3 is TGCGCCAGCATGGGGGGAGTCATGAACACTGAAGCTTTCTTT. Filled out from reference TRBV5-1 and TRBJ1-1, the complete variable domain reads KAGVTQTPRYLIKTRGQQVTLSCSPISGHRSVSWYQQTPGQGLQFLFEYFSETQRNKGNFPGRFSGRQFSNSRSEMNVSTLELGDSALYLCASMGGVMNTEAFFGQGTRLTVV.

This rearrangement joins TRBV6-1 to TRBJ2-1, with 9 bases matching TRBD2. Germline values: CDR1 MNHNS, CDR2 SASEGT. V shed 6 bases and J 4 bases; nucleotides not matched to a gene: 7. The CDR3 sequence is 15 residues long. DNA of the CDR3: TGTGCCAGCAGGATCTCTAGCGGGACTTACAATGAGCAGTTCTTC. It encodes CASRISSGTYNEQFF.

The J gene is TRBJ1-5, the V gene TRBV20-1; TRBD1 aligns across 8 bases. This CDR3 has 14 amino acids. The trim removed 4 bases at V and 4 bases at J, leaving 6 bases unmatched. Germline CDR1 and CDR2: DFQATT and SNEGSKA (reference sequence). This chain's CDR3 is CSATQQGGNQPQHF. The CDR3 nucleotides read TGCAGTGCTACCCAACAGGGGGGGAATCAGCCCCAGCATTTT.

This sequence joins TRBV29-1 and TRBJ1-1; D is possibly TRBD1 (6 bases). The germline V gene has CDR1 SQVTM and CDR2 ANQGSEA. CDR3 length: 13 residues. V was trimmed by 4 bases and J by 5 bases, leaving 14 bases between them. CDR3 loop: CSVVRGGGTEAFF. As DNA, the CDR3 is TGCAGCGTTGTCAGAGGGGGAGGGACTGAAGCTTTCTTT. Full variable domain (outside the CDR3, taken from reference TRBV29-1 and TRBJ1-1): SAVISQKPSRDICQRGTSLTIQCQVDSQVTMMFWYRQQPGQSLTLIATANQGSEATYESGFVIDKFPISRPNLTFSTLTVSNMSPEDSSIYLCSVVRGGGTEAFFGQGTRLTVV.

The CDR3 spells CASSWGGQGTDTQYF. The CDR3 DNA sequence: TGTGCCAGTAGTTGGGGGGGACAGGGCACAGATACGCAGTATTTT. The chain couples TRBV19 to TRBJ2-3; D is possibly TRBD1 (8 bases). Germline CDR1 and CDR2: LNHDA and SQIVND (reference sequence). The CDR3 totals 15 residues. V was cut by 5 bases and J by 1 base, with 13 bases left in between.

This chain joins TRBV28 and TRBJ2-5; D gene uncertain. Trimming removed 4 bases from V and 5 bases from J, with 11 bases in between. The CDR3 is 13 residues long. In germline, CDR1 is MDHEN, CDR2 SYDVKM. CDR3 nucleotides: TGTGCCAGCAGTTGGACGGATGGGGAGACCCAGTACTTC. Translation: CASSWTDGETQYF. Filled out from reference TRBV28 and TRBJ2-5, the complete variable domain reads DVKVTQSSRYLVKRTGEKVFLECVQDMDHENMFWYRQDPGLGLRLIYFSYDVKMKEKGDIPEGYSVSREKKERFSLILESASTNQTSMYLCASSWTDGETQYFGPGTRLLVL.

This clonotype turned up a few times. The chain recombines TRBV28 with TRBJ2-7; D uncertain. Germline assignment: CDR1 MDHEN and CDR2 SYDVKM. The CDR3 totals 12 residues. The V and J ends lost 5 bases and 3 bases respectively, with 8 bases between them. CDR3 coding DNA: TGTGCCAGCAGTCATCCTAGCTACGAGCAGTACTTC. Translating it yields CASSHPSYEQYF.

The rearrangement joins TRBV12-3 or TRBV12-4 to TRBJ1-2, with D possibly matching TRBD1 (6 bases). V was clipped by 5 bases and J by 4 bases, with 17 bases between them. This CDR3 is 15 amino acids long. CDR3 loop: CASSPPGGQLYGYTF. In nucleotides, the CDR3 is TGTGCCAGCAGTCCCCCAGGCGGACAGCTCTATGGCTACACCTTC.

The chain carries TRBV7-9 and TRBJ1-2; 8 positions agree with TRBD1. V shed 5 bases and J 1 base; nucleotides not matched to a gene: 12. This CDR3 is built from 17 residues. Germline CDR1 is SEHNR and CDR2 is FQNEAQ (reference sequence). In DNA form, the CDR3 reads TGTGCCAGCAGCCCACCGACAGGGGCCGACTATAACTATGGCTACACCTTC. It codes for CASSPPTGADYNYGYTF.

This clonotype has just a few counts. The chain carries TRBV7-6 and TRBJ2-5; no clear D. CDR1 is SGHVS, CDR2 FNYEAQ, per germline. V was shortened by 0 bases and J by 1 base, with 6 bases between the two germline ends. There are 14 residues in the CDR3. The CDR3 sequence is CASSLAQIQETQYF. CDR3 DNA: TGTGCCAGCAGCTTAGCACAGATCCAAGAGACCCAGTACTTC.

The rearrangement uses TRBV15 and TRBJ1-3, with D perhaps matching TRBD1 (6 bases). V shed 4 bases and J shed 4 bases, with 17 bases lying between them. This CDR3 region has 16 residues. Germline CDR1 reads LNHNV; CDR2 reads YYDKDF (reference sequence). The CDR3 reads CATSNTGIESGNTIYF. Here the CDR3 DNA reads TGTGCCACCAGCAACACAGGGATTGAGTCGGGAAACACCATATATTTT.

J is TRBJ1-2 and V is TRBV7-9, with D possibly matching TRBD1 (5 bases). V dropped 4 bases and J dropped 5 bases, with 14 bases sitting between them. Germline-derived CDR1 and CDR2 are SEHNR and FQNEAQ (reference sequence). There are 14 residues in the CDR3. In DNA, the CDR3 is TGTGCCAGCAGCTCGGGGGAAACCGCTTATGGCTACACCTTC. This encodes CASSSGETAYGYTF.

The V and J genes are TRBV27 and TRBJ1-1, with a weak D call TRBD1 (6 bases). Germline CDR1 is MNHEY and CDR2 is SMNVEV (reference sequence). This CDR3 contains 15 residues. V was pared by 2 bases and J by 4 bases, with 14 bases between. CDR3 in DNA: TGTGCCAGCAGTTTAACTGCCAGGGGACGCACTGAAGCTTTCTTT. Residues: CASSLTARGRTEAFF.

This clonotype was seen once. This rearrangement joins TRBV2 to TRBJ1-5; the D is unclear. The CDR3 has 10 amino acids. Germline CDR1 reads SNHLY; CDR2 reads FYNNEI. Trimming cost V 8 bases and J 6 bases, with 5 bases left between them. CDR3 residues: CASGFQPQHF. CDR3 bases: TGTGCCAGCGGTTTTCAGCCCCAGCATTTT.

The DNA of the CDR3 is TGTGCCAGCAGCCAAGAGCCTCGGGAATGTGTGCCCTGCGAGCAGTACTTC. The encoded protein is CASSQEPRECVPCEQYF. The rearrangement uses TRBV3-1 and TRBJ2-7; D is possibly TRBD2 (5 bases). The CDR3 is 17 amino acids. CDR1 and CDR2 (germline): LGHDT, YNNKEL (reference sequence). Trimming pared 0 bases from V and 6 bases from J, leaving 21 bases between.

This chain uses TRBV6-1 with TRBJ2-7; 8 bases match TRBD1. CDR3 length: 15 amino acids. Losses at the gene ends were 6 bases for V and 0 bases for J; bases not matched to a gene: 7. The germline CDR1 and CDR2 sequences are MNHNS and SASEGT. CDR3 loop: CASRLGQASSYEQYF. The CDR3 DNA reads TGTGCCAGCAGACTGGGACAGGCTAGCTCCTACGAGCAGTACTTC.

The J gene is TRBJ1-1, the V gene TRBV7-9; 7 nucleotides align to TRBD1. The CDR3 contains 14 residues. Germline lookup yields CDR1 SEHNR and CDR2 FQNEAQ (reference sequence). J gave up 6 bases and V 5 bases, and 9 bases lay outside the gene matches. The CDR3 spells CASSPGTVIPEAFF. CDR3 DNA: TGTGCCAGCAGCCCTGGGACAGTCATTCCTGAAGCTTTCTTT.

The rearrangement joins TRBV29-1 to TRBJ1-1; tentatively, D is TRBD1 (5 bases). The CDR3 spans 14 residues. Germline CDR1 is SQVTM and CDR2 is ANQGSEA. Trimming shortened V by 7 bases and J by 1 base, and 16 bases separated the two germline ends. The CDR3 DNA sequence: TGCAGCGCACTAGGGAGGGGAACGAACACTGAAGCTTTCTTT. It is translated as CSALGRGTNTEAFF.

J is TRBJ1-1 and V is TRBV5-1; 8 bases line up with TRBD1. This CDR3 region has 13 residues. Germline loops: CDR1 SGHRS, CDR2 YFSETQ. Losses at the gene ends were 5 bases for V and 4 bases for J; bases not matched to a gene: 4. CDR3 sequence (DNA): TGCGCCAGCAGGGCAGGGGGCGTCACTGAAGCTTTCTTT. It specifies CASRAGGVTEAFF.

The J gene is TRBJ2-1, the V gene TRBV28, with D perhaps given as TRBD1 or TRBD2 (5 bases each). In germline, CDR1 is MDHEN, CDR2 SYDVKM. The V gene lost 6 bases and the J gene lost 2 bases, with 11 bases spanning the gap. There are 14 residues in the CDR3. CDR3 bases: TGTGCCAGCAGGGGGGACCCGGCCTACAATGAGCAGTTCTTC. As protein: CASRGDPAYNEQFF.

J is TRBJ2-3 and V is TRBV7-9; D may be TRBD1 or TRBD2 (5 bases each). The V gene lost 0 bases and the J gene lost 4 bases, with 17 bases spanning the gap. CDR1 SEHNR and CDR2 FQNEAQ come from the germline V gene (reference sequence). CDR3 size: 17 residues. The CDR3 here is CASSLADSGAPPDTQYF. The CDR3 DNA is TGTGCCAGCAGCTTAGCGGACTCCGGGGCGCCCCCAGATACGCAGTATTTT.

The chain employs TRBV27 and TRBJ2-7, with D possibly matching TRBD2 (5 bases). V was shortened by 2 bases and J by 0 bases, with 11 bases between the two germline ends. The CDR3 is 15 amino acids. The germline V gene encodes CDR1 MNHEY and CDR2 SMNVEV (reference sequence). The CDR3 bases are TGTGCCAGCAGTTTAAGAGGGTTGAGCTCCTACGAGCAGTACTTC. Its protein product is CASSLRGLSSYEQYF.

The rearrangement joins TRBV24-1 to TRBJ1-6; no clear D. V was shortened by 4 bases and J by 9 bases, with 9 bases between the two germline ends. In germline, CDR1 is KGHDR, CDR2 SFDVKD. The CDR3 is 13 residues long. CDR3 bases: TGTGCCACCAGTGAAGGGCCGGGTTCACCCCTCCACTTT. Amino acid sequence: CATSEGPGSPLHF.

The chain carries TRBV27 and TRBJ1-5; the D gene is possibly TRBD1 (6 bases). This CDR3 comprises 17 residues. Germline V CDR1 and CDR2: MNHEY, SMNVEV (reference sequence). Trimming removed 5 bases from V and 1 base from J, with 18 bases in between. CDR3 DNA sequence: TGTGCCAGCAGTCCAACTTCCGGGACAAACAGCAATCAGCCCCAGCATTTT. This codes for CASSPTSGTNSNQPQHF.

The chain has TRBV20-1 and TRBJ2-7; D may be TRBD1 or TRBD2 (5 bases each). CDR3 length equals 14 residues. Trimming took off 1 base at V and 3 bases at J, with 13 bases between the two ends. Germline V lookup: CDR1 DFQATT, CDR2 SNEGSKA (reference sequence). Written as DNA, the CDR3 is TGCAGTGCTAGAGGTAGGGACGTGATCTACGAGCAGTACTTC. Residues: CSARGRDVIYEQYF.

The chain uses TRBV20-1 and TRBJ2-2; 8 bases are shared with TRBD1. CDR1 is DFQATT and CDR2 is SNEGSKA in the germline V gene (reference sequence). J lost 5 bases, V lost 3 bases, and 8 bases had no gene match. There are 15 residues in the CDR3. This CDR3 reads CSARATGVYTGELFF. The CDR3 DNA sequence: TGCAGTGCTAGGGCGACAGGGGTTTATACCGGGGAGCTGTTTTTT.

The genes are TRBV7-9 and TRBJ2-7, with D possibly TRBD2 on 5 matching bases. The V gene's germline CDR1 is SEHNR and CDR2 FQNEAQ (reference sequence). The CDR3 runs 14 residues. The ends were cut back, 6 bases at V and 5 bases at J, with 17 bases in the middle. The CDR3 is CASSGVGGIDEQYF. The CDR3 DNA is TGTGCCAGCAGTGGCGTAGGAGGCATCGACGAGCAGTACTTC.